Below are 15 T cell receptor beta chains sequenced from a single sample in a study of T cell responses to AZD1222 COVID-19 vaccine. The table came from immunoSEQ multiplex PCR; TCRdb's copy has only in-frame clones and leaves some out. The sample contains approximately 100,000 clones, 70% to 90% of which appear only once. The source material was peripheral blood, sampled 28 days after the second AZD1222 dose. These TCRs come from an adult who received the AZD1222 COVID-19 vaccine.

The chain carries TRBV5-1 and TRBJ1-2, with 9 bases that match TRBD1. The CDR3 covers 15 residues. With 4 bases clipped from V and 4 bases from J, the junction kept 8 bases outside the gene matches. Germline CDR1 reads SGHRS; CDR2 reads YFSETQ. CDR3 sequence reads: CASSLLTGGVYGYTF. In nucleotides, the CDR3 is TGCGCCAGCAGCCTCCTCACAGGGGGCGTCTATGGCTACACCTTC.

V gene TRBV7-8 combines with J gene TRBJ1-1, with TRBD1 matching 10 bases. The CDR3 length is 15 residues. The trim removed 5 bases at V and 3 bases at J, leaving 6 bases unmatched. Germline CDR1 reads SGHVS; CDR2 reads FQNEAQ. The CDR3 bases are TGTGCCAGCAGCCTTATGGACAGGGGGGACACTGAAGCTTTCTTT. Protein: CASSLMDRGDTEAFF.

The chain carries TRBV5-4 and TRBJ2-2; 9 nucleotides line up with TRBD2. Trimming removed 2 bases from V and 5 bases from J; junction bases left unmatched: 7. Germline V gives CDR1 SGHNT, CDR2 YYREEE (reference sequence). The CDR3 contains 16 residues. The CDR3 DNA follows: TGTGCCAGCAGCTTCAGCGGGGGGCGGGGAACCGGGGAGCTGTTTTTT. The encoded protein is CASSFSGGRGTGELFF.

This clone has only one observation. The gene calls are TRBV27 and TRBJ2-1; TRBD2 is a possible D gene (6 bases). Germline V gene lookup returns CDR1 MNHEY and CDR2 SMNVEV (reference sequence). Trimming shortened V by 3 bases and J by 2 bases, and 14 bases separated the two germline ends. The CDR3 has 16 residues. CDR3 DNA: TGTGCCAGCAGTTTCCGGGTCCGGGGGACCTACAATGAGCAGTTCTTC. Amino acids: CASSFRVRGTYNEQFF.

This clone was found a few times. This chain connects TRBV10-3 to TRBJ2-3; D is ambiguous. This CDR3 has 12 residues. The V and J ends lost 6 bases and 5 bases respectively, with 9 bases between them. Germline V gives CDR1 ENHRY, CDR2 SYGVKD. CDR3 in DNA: TGTGCCATCAGCCGGTCGGGAGATACGCAGTATTTT. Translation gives CAISRSGDTQYF.

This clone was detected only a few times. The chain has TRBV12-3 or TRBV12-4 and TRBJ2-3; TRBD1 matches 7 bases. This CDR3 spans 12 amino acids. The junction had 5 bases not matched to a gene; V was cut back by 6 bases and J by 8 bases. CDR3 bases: TGTGCCAGCAGACGGACAGGAACTACGCAGTATTTT. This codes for CASRRTGTTQYF.

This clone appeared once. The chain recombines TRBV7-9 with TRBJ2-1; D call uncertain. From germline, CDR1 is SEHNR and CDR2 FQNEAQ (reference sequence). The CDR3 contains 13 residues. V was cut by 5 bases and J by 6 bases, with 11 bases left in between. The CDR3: CASSPSYSNEQFF. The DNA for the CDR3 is TGTGCCAGCAGCCCGAGTTATTCCAATGAGCAGTTCTTC.

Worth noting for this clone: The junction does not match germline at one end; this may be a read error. The chain's CDR3 is CASSVDSGGADTQYF. CDR3 sequence (DNA): TGTGCCAGCAGTGTAGACAGCGGGGGGGCAGATACGCAGTATTTT. V and J are TRBV9 and TRBJ2-3, with 10 bases aligning to TRBD2. This CDR3 spans 15 amino acids. Germline CDR1 and CDR2: SGDLS and YYNGEE.

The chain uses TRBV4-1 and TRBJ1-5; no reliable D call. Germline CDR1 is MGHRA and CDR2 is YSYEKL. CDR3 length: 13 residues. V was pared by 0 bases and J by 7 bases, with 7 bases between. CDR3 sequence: CASSQEPEQPQHF. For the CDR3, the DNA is TGCGCCAGCAGCCAAGAGCCGGAGCAGCCCCAGCATTTT.

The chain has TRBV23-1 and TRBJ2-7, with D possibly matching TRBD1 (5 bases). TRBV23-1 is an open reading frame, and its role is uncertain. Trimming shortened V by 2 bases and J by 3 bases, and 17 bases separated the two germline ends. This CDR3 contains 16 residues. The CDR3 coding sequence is TGCGCCAGCAGTCAAAGGAACATATCGACAGTCTACGAGCAGTACTTC. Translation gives CASSQRNISTVYEQYF.

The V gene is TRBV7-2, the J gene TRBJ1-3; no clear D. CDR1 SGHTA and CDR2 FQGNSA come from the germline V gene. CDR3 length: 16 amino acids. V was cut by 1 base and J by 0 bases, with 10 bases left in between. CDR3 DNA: TGTGCCAGCAGCTTAGAGTGGGCTAGCTCTGGAAACACCATATATTTT. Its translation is CASSLEWASSGNTIYF.

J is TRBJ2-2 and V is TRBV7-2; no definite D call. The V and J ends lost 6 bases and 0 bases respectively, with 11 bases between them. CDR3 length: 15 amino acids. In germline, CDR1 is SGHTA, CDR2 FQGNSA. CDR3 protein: CASSSVTPNTGELFF. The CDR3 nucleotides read TGTGCCAGCAGTTCAGTGACACCGAACACCGGGGAGCTGTTTTTT.

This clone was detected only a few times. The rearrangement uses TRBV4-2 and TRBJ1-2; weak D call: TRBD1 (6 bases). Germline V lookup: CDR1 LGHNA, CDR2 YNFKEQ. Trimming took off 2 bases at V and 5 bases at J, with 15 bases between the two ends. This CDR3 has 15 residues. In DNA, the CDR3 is TGTGCCAGCAGCCAAACCTACGGACAGACTTATGGCTACACCTTC. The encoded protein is CASSQTYGQTYGYTF.

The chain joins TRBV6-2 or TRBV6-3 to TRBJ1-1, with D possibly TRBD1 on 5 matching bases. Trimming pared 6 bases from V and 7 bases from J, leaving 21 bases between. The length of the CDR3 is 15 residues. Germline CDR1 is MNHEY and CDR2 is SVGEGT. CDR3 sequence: CASSSYMGGPIEAFF. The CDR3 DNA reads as TGTGCCAGCAGCTCGTACATGGGGGGACCTATTGAAGCTTTCTTT.

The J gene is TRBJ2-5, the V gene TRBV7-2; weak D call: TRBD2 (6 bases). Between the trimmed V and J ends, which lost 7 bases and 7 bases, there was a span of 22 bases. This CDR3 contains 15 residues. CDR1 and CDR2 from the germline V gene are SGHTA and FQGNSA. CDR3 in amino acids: CASKGTSGPRGTQYF. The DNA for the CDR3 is TGTGCCAGCAAAGGGACTTCGGGACCGCGAGGGACCCAGTACTTC.